This TCR beta chain was observed in a study of CXCR3-negative and CXCR3-positive naive CD8 T cells. Background on the study: Sequencing yielded 120 million to 150 million TRB reads, roughly 1.5 +/- 0.3 million per library. Study-wide results and caveats: Naive CXCR3-positive and CXCR3-negative cells shared similar TRBV-TRBJ usage, unlike memory cells. Compared with CXCR3-negative naive cells, CXCR3-positive naive cells showed more hydrophobic TRB CDR3s. Naive subsets showed comparable surface CD5, and TCR interaction strength was also inferred from TRB CDR3 physicochemistry.

CDR1 and CDR2 (germline): WSHSY, SAAADI. There are 15 residues in the CDR3. With respect to this clonotype: What it binds is unknown.

UMI-labeled 5' RACE TRB cDNA libraries were prepared from the cells. Reanalyzing the 5' RACE reads, TCRdb keeps one entry per CDR3 protein, without DNA. The sample yields about 150,000 distinct CDR3 sequences, of which the top ten take up approximately 0.28%. The receptor was isolated from a human donor in good health. Some clones in this sample may be carry-over from other donors' samples. The sequenced sample was naive CXCR3+ CD8+ T cells from blood. Subset described: CD45RO-CCR7+CD27+CD95- naive CD8+ T cells expressing CXCR3 (TNR3+). The V call is TRBV10-2, the J call TRBJ2-4; the D call from TCRdb, TRBD1, cannot be confirmed without DNA. The CDR3 region is CASNSPGQGFPVQYF.